The text below deals with one TCR beta chain. This specimen belongs to a study of control samples from healthy donors and cancer patients. Only in-frame clones appear in the TCRdb table, and some are missing; sequencing was by immunoSEQ multiplex PCR. The table shows 100,000 or so clones, with roughly 78% occurring only once. V lost 2 bases and J lost 11, with 21 bases in between. Germline loops: CDR1 LGHDT, CDR2 YNNKEL (reference sequence). The CDR3 has 15 amino acids. The TCR was taken from a woman in her fifties or sixties in good health. Sequenced material: blood. V and J are TRBV3-1 (or the pseudogene TRBV3-2) and TRBJ1-1; D uncertain. CDR3 DNA: TGTGCCAGCAGCCAACCTGTCACCGGGAGGAGAAGGGCTTTCTTT. Residues: CASSQPVTGRRRAFF.